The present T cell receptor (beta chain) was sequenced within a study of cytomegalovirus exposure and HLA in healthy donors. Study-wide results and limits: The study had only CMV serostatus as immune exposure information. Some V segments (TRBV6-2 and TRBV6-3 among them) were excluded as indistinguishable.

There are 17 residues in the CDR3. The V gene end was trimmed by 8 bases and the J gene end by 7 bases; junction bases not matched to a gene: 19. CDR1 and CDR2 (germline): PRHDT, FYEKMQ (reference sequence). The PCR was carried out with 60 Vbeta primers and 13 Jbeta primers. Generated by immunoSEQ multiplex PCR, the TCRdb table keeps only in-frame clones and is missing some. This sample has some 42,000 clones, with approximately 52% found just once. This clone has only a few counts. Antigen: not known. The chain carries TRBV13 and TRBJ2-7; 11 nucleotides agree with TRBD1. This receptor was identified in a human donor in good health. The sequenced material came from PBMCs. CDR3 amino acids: CASGLAPPGQGAGEQYF. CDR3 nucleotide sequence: TGTGCCAGCGGGCTTGCTCCGCCTGGACAGGGGGCAGGGGAGCAGTACTTC.